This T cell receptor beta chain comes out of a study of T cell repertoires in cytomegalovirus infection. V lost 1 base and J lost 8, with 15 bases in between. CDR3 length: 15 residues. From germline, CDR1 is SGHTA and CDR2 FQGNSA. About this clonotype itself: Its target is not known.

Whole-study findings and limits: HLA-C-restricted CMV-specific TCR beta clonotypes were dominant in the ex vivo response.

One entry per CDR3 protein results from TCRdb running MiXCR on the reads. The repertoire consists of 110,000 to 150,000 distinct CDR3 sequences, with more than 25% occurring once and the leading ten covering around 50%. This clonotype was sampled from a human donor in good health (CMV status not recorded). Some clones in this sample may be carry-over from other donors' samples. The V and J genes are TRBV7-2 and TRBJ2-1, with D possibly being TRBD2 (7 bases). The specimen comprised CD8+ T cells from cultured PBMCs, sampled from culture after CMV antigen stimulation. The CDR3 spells CASSLVWGGLDEQFF. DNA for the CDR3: TGTGCCAGCAGCTTAGTCTGGGGGGGCTTAGATGAGCAGTTCTTC.